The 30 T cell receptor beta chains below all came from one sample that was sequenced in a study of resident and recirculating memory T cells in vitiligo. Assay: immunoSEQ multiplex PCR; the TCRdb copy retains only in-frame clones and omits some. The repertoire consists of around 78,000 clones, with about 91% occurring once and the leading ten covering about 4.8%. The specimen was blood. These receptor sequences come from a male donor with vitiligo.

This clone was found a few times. CDR3 region: CASGFSSDTQYF. The DNA for the CDR3 is TGTGCTAGTGGTTTCTCTTCAGATACGCAGTATTTT. The chain has TRBV12-5 and TRBJ2-3; D ambiguous. The CDR3 length is 12 residues. The ends were cut back, 3 bases at V and 4 bases at J, with 5 bases in the middle. Germline values: CDR1 LGHNT, CDR2 FRNRAP.

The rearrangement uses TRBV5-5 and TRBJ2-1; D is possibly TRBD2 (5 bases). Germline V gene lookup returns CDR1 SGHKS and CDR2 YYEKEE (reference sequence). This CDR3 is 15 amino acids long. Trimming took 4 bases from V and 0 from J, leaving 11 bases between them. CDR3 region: CASSADYVSYNEQFF. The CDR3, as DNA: TGTGCCAGCAGCGCCGACTATGTCTCCTACAATGAGCAGTTCTTC.

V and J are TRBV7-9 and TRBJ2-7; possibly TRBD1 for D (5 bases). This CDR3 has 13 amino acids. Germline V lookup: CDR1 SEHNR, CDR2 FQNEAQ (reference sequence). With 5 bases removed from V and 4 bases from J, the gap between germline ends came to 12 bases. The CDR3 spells CASSRTGPYEQYF. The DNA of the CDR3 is TGTGCCAGCAGCCGCACAGGCCCGTACGAGCAGTACTTC.

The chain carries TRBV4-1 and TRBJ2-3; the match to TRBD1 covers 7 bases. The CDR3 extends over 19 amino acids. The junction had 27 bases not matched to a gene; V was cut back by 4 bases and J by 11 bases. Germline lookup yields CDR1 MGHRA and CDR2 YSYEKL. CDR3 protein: CASSPETTQGPLSFRKQYF. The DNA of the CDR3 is TGCGCCAGCAGCCCAGAAACCACACAGGGGCCGCTATCGTTCCGGAAGCAGTATTTT.

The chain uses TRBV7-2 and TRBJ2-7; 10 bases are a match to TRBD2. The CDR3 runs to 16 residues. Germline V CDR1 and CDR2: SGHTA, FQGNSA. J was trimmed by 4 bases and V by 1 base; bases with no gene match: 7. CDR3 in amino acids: CASSLVYSAGGYEQYF. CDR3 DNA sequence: TGTGCCAGCAGCTTAGTTTATTCAGCGGGAGGGTACGAGCAGTACTTC.

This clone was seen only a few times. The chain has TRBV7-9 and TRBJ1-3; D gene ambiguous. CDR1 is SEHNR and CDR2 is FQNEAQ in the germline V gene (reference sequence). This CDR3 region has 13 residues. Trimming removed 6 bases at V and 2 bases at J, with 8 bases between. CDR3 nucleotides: TGTGCCAGCAGGCGGACTACTGGAAACACCATATATTTT. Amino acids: CASRRTTGNTIYF.

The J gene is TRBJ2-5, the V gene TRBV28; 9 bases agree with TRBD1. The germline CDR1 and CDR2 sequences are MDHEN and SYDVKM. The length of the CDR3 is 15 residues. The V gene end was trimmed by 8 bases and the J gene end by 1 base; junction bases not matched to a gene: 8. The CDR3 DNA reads TGTGCCAGCTCTACCGGGACAGGGAGCCAAGAGACCCAGTACTTC. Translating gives CASSTGTGSQETQYF. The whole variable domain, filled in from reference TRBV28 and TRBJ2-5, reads DVKVTQSSRYLVKRTGEKVFLECVQDMDHENMFWYRQDPGLGLRLIYFSYDVKMKEKGDIPEGYSVSREKKERFSLILESASTNQTSMYLCASSTGTGSQETQYFGPGTRLLVL.

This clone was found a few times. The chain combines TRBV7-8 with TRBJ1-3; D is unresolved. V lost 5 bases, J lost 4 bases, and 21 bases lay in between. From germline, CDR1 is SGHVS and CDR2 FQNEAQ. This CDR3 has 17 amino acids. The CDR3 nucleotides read TGTGCCAGCAGCCCCTCCCCCAGAGGGTCTTGGGGAAACACCATATATTTT. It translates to CASSPSPRGSWGNTIYF.

CDR3 region: CASSPHYAPSTDTQYF. DNA of the CDR3: TGTGCCAGCAGTCCTCACTACGCGCCTAGCACAGATACGCAGTATTTT. The chain combines TRBV28 with TRBJ2-3; D not resolved. Germline V gene lookup returns CDR1 MDHEN and CDR2 SYDVKM. Trimming left V 5 bases short and J 0 bases short, with 15 bases between. This CDR3 is 16 amino acids long.

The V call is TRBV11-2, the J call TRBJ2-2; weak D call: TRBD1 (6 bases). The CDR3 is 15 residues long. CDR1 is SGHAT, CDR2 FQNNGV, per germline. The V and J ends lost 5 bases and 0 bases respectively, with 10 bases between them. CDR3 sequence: CASSRTVSNTGELFF. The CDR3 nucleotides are TGTGCCAGCAGCAGGACAGTATCGAACACCGGGGAGCTGTTTTTT.

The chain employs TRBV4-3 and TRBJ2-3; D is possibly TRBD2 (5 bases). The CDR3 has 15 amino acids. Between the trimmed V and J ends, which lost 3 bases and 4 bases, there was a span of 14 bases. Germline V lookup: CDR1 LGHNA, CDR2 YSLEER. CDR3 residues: CASSHSPGNADTQYF. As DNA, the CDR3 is TGCGCCAGCAGCCATTCCCCCGGGAACGCAGATACGCAGTATTTT.

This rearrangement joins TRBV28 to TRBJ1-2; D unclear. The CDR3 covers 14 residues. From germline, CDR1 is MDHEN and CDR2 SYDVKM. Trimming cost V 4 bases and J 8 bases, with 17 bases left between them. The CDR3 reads CASSSGTSRSGYTF. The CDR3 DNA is TGTGCCAGCAGTTCCGGAACATCTAGAAGCGGCTACACCTTC.

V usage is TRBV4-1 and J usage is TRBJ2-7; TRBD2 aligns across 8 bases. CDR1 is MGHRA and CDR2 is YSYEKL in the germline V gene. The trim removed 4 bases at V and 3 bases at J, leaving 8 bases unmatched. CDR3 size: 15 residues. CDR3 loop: CASSPVRGASYEQYF. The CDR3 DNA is TGCGCCAGCAGCCCCGTGCGGGGGGCCAGCTACGAGCAGTACTTC.

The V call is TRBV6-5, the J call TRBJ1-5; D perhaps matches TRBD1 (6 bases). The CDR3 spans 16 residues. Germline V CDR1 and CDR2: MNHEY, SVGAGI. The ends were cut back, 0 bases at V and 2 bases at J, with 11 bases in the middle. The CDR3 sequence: CASSYSHRAGNQPQHF. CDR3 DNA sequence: TGTGCCAGCAGTTACTCGCACAGGGCTGGCAATCAGCCCCAGCATTTT.

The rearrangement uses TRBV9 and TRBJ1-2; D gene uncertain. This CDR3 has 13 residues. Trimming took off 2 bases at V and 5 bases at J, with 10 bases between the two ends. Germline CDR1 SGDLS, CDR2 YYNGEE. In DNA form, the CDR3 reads TGTGCCAGCAGCGTCGGACGGACTTATGGCTACACCTTC. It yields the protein CASSVGRTYGYTF.

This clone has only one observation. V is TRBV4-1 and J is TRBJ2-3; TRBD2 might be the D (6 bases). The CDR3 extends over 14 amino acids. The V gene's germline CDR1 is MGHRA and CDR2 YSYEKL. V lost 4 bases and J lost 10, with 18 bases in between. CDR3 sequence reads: CASSPLLRGTAQYF. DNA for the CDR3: TGCGCCAGCAGCCCACTATTGCGCGGGACGGCGCAGTATTTT.

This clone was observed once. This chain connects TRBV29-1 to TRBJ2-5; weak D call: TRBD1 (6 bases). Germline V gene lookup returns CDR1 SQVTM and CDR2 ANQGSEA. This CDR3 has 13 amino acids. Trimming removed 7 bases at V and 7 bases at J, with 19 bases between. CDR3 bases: TGCAGCGCCACCGTGGCAGGGGTTGGGACCCAGTACTTC. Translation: CSATVAGVGTQYF.

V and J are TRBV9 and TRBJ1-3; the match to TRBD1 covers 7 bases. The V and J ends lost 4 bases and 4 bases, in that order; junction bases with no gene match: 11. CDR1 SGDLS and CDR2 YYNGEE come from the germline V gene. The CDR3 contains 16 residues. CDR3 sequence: CASSPQGTVSGNTIYF. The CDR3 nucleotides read TGTGCCAGCAGCCCACAAGGGACAGTCTCGGGAAACACCATATATTTT.

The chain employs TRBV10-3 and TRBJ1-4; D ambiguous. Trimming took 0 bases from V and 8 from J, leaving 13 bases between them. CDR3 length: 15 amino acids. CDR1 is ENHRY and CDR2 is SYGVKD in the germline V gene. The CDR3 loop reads CAISESSGNWEKLFF. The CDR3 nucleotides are TGTGCCATCAGTGAGTCATCGGGTAATTGGGAAAAACTGTTTTTT.

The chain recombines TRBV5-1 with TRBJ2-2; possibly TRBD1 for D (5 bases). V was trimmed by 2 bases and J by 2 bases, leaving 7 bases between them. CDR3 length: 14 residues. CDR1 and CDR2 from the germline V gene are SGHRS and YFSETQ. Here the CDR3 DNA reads TGCGCCAGCAGCTTCGACAGTAACACCGGGGAGCTGTTTTTT. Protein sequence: CASSFDSNTGELFF.

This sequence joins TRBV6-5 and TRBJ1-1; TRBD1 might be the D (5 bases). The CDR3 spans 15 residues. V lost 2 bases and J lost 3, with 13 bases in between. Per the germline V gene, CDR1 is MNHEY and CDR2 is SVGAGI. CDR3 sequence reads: CASSYVWGGDTEAFF. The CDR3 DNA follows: TGTGCCAGCAGTTACGTTTGGGGCGGCGACACTGAAGCTTTCTTT.

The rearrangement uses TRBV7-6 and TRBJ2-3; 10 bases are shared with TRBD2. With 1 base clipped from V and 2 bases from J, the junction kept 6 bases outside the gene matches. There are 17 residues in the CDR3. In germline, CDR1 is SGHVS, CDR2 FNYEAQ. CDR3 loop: CASSLEASGGDTDTQYF. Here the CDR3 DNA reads TGTGCCAGCAGCTTAGAGGCTAGCGGGGGAGACACAGATACGCAGTATTTT.

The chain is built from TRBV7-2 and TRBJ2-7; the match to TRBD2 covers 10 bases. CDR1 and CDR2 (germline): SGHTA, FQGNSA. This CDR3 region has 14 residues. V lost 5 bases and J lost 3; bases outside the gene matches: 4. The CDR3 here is CASSEGLAVYEQYF. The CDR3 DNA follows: TGTGCCAGCAGCGAAGGACTAGCGGTCTACGAGCAGTACTTC.

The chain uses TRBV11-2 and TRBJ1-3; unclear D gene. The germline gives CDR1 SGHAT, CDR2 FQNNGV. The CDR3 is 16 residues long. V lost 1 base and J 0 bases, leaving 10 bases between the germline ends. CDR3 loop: CASSLGRGYSGNTIYF. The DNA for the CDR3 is TGTGCCAGCAGCTTAGGTCGCGGATACTCTGGAAACACCATATATTTT.

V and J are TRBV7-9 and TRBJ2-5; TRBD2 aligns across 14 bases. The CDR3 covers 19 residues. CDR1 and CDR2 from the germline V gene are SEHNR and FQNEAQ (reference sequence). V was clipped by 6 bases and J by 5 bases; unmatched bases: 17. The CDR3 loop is CASSQRFPGLAGVGETQYF. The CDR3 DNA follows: TGTGCCAGCAGTCAGCGATTTCCGGGACTAGCGGGAGTTGGGGAGACCCAGTACTTC.

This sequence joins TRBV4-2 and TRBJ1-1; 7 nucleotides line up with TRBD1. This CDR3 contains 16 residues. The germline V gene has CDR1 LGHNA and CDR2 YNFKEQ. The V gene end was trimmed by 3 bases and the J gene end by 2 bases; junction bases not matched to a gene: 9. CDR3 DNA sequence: TGTGCCAGCAGCCAGACCCCGGACAGGTTTAACACTGAAGCTTTCTTT. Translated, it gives CASSQTPDRFNTEAFF.

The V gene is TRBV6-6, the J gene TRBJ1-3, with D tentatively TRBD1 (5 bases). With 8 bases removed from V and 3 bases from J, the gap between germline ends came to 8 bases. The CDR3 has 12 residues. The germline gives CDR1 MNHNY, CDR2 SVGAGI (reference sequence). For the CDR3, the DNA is TGTGCCAGCGTGGGGGGTGGAAACACCATATATTTT. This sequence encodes CASVGGGNTIYF.

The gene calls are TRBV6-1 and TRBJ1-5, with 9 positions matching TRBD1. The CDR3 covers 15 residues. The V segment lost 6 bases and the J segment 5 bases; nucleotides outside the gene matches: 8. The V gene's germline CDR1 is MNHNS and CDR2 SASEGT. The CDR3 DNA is TGTGCCAGCAGGGCGTCCCGGGACAGGGATCAGCCCCAGCATTTT. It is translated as CASRASRDRDQPQHF.

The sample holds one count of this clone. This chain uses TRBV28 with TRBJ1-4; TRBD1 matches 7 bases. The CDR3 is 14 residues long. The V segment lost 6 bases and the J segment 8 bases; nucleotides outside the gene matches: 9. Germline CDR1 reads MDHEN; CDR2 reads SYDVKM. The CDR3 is CASRPPGQMEKLFF. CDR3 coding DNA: TGTGCCAGCAGGCCTCCGGGACAGATGGAAAAACTGTTTTTT.

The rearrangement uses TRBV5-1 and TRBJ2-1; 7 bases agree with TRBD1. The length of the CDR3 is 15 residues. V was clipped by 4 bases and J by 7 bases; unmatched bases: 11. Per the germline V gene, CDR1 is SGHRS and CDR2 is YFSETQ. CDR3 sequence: CASSKGDTGANEQFF. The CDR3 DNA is TGCGCCAGCAGCAAGGGAGACACAGGGGCAAATGAGCAGTTCTTC.